The rows below give T cell receptor beta chains drawn from one sample of a study of cytomegalovirus exposure and HLA in healthy donors. The method was immunoSEQ multiplex PCR; TCRdb's version includes in-frame clones alone and lacks a portion of them. In total, the table holds 150,000 to 200,000 clones. The sample was PBMCs. The receptors stem from an older woman in good health and CMV-seronegative. Each CDR3 is given with its conserved first and last residue. Fields, in order: V gene, D gene, J gene, CDR3 DNA, CDR3 protein. D genes are given only for firm matches.

V: TRBV7-2
D: TRBD2
J: TRBJ2-3
DNA: TGTGCCAGCAGCCCAAGGACTAGCGATACAGATACGCAGTATTTT
CDR3: CASSPRTSDTDTQYF

V: TRBV7-2
D: TRBD1
J: TRBJ1-2
DNA: TGTGCCAGCAGCTTACTTACAGGGGACTATGGCTACACCTTC
CDR3: CASSLLTGDYGYTF

V: TRBV6-6
D: TRBD1
J: TRBJ1-1
DNA: TGTGCCAGCAGTAAGGGACAGATGAACACTGAAGCTTTCTTT
CDR3: CASSKGQMNTEAFF

V: TRBV29-1
D: .
J: TRBJ2-3
DNA: TGCAGCGTACGACAGAGCTCTAGCACAGATACGCAGTATTTT
CDR3: CSVRQSSSTDTQYF

V: TRBV6-6
D: TRBD1
J: TRBJ1-1
DNA: TGTGCCAGCAGTCGACAGGGGCAGAACACTGAAGCTTTCTTT
CDR3: CASSRQGQNTEAFF

V: TRBV19
D: TRBD1
J: TRBJ1-5
DNA: TGTGCCAGTAGTTCAGACAGGGGCGGCCAGCCCCAGCATTTT
CDR3: CASSSDRGGQPQHF

V: TRBV19
D: TRBD1
J: TRBJ2-7
DNA: TGTGCCAGTAGTAGCCTTACAGGGGCCGACGAGCAGTACTTC
CDR3: CASSSLTGADEQYF

V: TRBV5-4
D: .
J: TRBJ2-5
DNA: TGTGCCAGCACCTCCAGGGGCGAGACCCAGTACTTC
CDR3: CASTSRGETQYF

V: TRBV2
D: TRBD1
J: TRBJ1-4
DNA: TGTGCCAGCAGTGTAGGTTCCCTCAGGGGGGAAAAACTGTTTTTT
CDR3: CASSVGSLRGEKLFF

V: TRBV5-3
D: .
J: TRBJ1-1
DNA: TGTGCCAGAAGCCCAATAGCGGGACACATGAACACTGAAGCTTTCTTT
CDR3: CARSPIAGHMNTEAFF

V: TRBV6-1
D: TRBD2
J: TRBJ2-7
DNA: TGTGCCAGCAGTCCCGGGGGGACGAATTCCTACGAGCAGTACTTC
CDR3: CASSPGGTNSYEQYF

V: TRBV6-1
D: TRBD1
J: TRBJ1-2
DNA: TGTGCCAGCAGTCCAGACAGGGGGAACTATGGCTACACCTTC
CDR3: CASSPDRGNYGYTF

V: TRBV2
D: TRBD1
J: TRBJ2-7
DNA: TGTGCCAGCCACCCGACAGGGATTACCTACGAGCAGTACTTC
CDR3: CASHPTGITYEQYF

V: TRBV9
D: .
J: TRBJ1-2
DNA: TGTGCCAGCAGTACCATGGGCAAAGTCTATGGCTACACCTTC
CDR3: CASSTMGKVYGYTF

V: TRBV5-1
D: .
J: TRBJ2-3
DNA: TGCGCCAGCAGCTTGGCGCCAGGCAGCACAGATACGCAGTATTTT
CDR3: CASSLAPGSTDTQYF

V: TRBV19
D: TRBD1
J: TRBJ1-1
DNA: TGTGCCAGTAGTATGATACAGGGGGGGAACACTGAAGCTTTCTTT
CDR3: CASSMIQGGNTEAFF

V: TRBV2
D: TRBD1
J: TRBJ1-1
DNA: TGTGCCGGCAATAGGGACAGGGGGACCACTGAAGCTTTCTTT
CDR3: CAGNRDRGTTEAFF

V: TRBV6-5
D: .
J: TRBJ1-1
DNA: TGTGCCAGCAGTATTGACACCATGAACACTGAAGCTTTCTTT
CDR3: CASSIDTMNTEAFF

V: TRBV6-5
D: .
J: TRBJ2-5
DNA: TGTGCCAGCAGTTACCTTGAGACCCAGTACTTC
CDR3: CASSYLETQYF

V: TRBV9
D: .
J: TRBJ2-1
DNA: TGTGCCAGCAGCGGCGCGGGAAGATCCTCCTACAATGAGCAGTTCTTC
CDR3: CASSGAGRSSYNEQFF

V: TRBV5-4
D: .
J: TRBJ1-2
DNA: TGTGCCAGCAGCTTACTCGGCGCGGGCTATGGCTACACCTTC
CDR3: CASSLLGAGYGYTF

V: TRBV7-2
D: .
J: TRBJ1-2
DNA: TGTGCCAGCAGCCCCGTAGGGGATTGGGACTATGGCTACACCTTC
CDR3: CASSPVGDWDYGYTF

V: TRBV19
D: .
J: TRBJ1-5
DNA: TGTGCCAGTTTGGTTGCGGCATCCAGCAATCAGCCCCAGCATTTT
CDR3: CASLVAASSNQPQHF

V: TRBV6-5
D: .
J: TRBJ1-2
DNA: TGTGCCAGCAGTTACTCGCCCAGGAACTATGGCTACACCTTC
CDR3: CASSYSPRNYGYTF

V: TRBV4-2
D: .
J: TRBJ1-5
DNA: TGTGCCAGCAGCCAAACGGATCAGCCCCAGCATTTT
CDR3: CASSQTDQPQHF

V: TRBV2
D: TRBD1
J: TRBJ1-5
DNA: TGTGCCAGCAGTGAAGAGGGGGCCGATCAGCCCCAGCATTTT
CDR3: CASSEEGADQPQHF

V: TRBV9
D: .
J: TRBJ2-1
DNA: TGTGCCAGCAGCGTAGCTCCCCGTTACAATGAGCAGTTCTTC
CDR3: CASSVAPRYNEQFF

V: TRBV6-6
D: .
J: TRBJ2-6
DNA: TGTGCCAGCAGTTACGGAGCTCCGACTGGGGCCAACGTCCTGACTTTC
CDR3: CASSYGAPTGANVLTF

V: TRBV9
D: .
J: TRBJ1-2
DNA: TGTGCCAGCAGCGGCGAGGCCTTTGGTGGTTATGGCTACACCTTC
CDR3: CASSGEAFGGYGYTF

V: TRBV18
D: TRBD2
J: TRBJ2-5
DNA: TGTGCCAGCTCACCTGGGACTAGCGGGGAAGAGACCCAGTACTTC
CDR3: CASSPGTSGEETQYF

V: TRBV5-6
D: .
J: TRBJ1-1
DNA: TGTGCCAGCAGCTTGTCTCCCGGGGTGAACACTGAAGCTTTCTTT
CDR3: CASSLSPGVNTEAFF

V: TRBV6-6
D: .
J: TRBJ2-1
DNA: TGTGCCAGCAGACAAACCGGGACACTCAATGAGCAGTTCTTC
CDR3: CASRQTGTLNEQFF

V: TRBV9
D: TRBD1
J: TRBJ1-1
DNA: TGTGCCAGCAGCGAACTGACAGGGTATCGGACTGAAGCTTTCTTT
CDR3: CASSELTGYRTEAFF

V: TRBV7-3
D: TRBD2
J: TRBJ2-6
DNA: TGTGCCAGCAGCCCCGGGCCGGGGGGATACTCTGGGGCCAACGTCCTGACTTTC
CDR3: CASSPGPGGYSGANVLTF

V: TRBV27
D: .
J: TRBJ2-3
DNA: TGTGCCAGCAGTTTACGGGGCACAGATACGCAGTATTTT
CDR3: CASSLRGTDTQYF

V: TRBV2
D: TRBD2
J: TRBJ2-7
DNA: TGTGCCAGCAGTGATTCTAGCGGGGGATACTCCTACGAGCAGTACTTC
CDR3: CASSDSSGGYSYEQYF

V: TRBV10-1
D: TRBD2
J: TRBJ2-7
DNA: TGCGCCAGCAGTGAGGCGGGAGGGTCCTACGAGCAGTACTTC
CDR3: CASSEAGGSYEQYF

V: TRBV2
D: .
J: TRBJ1-6
DNA: TGTGCCAGCAGTGACTCCCCGTCCGAGGCAGATCCACCCCTCCACTTT
CDR3: CASSDSPSEADPPLHF

V: TRBV10-3
D: TRBD2
J: TRBJ2-2
DNA: TGTGCCATCAGTGGGGCCACGGCGGGAGGCGGTAACGGGGAGCTGTTTTTT
CDR3: CAISGATAGGGNGELFF

V: TRBV27
D: .
J: TRBJ2-5
DNA: TGTGCCAGCAGTTCGGGAATAGAGACCCAGTACTTC
CDR3: CASSSGIETQYF

V: TRBV27
D: TRBD1
J: TRBJ2-7
DNA: TGTGCCAGCAGTTTAAACAGGGGCTACGAGCAGTACTTC
CDR3: CASSLNRGYEQYF

V: TRBV9
D: .
J: TRBJ1-2
DNA: TGTGCCAGCAGCCCCCCCGATGGCTACACCTTC
CDR3: CASSPPDGYTF

V: TRBV7-3
D: TRBD1
J: TRBJ1-2
DNA: TGTGCCAGCAGCCCAACAGGGGGCGGATATGGCTACACCTTC
CDR3: CASSPTGGGYGYTF

V: TRBV30
D: TRBD2
J: TRBJ2-2
DNA: TGTGCCTGGAGTAGGCTAGCGGGGGTCACCGGGGAGCTGTTTTTT
CDR3: CAWSRLAGVTGELFF

V: TRBV28
D: TRBD2
J: TRBJ2-7
DNA: TGTGCCAGACGGGGCGGGACTAGCGGGGGGTCTAGGAGCTCCTACGAGCAGTACTTC
CDR3: CARRGGTSGGSRSSYEQYF

V: TRBV7-2
D: .
J: TRBJ1-3
DNA: TGTGCCAGCAGCCCACGTAGACCAGGGTATCGCTCTGGAAACACCATATATTTT
CDR3: CASSPRRPGYRSGNTIYF

V: TRBV27
D: .
J: TRBJ1-1
DNA: TGTGCCAGCAGTTTAGGAATAGGGGTAAACACTGAAGCTTTCTTT
CDR3: CASSLGIGVNTEAFF

V: TRBV25-1
D: .
J: TRBJ2-2
DNA: TGTGCCAGCAGTGAATATGTGACAGCTCGTGGTTGGGGGGAGCTGTTTTTT
CDR3: CASSEYVTARGWGELFF

V: TRBV2
D: .
J: TRBJ1-5
DNA: TGTGCCAGCAGGGAACAGGTAGATCCCCAGCATTTT
CDR3: CASREQVDPQHF

V: TRBV10-1
D: TRBD1
J: TRBJ2-7
DNA: TGCGCCAGCATCAAAGACCGGGACAGGGTAATCTACGAGCAGTACTTC
CDR3: CASIKDRDRVIYEQYF

V: TRBV5-6
D: TRBD1
J: TRBJ2-2
DNA: TGTGCCAGCAGCCCCTTAGACAGGGTAGACACCGGGGAGCTGTTTTTT
CDR3: CASSPLDRVDTGELFF

V: TRBV27
D: .
J: TRBJ2-2
DNA: TGTGCCAGCAGTTTGCCGGACACCGGGGAGCTGTTTTTT
CDR3: CASSLPDTGELFF

V: TRBV7-9
D: .
J: TRBJ2-2
DNA: TGTGCCAGCAGCTTAAGACAGTCGAACACCGGGGAGCTGTTTTTT
CDR3: CASSLRQSNTGELFF

V: TRBV5-1
D: TRBD2
J: TRBJ2-1
DNA: TGCGCCAGCAGCTCGCCGGGACTAGCGGGAGGGCCTTACAATGAGCAGTTCTTC
CDR3: CASSSPGLAGGPYNEQFF

V: TRBV2
D: TRBD1
J: TRBJ1-2
DNA: TGTGCCAGCAGAGCCGGGACAGGGTGGAACTATGGCTACACCTTC
CDR3: CASRAGTGWNYGYTF